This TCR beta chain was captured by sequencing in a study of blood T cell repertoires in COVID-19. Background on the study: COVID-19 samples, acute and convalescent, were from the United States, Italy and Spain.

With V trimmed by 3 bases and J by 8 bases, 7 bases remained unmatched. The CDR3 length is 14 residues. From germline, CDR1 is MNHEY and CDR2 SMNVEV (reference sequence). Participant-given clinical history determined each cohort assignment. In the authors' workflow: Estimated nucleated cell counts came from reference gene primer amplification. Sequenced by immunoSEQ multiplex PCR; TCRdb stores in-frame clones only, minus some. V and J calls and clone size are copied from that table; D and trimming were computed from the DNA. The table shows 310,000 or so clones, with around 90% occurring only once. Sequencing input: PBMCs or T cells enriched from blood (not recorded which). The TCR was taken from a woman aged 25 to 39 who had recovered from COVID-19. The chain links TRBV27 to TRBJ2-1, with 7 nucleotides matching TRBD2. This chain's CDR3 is CASSFEGGRDEQFF. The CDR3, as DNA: TGTGCCAGCAGTTTCGAGGGAGGGCGCGATGAGCAGTTCTTC.